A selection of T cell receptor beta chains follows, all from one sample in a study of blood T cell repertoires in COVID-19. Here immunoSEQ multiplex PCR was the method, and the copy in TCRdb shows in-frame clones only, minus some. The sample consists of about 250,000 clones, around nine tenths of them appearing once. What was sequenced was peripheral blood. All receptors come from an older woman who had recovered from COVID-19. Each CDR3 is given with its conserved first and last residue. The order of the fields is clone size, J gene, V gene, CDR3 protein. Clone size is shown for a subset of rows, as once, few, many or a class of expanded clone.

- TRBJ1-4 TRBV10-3 CAISDPTGQNEKLFF
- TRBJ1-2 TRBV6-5 CASRLTRSYGYTF
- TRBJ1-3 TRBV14 CASARISSGNTIYF
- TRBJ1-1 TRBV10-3 CAISEIQGRSEAFF
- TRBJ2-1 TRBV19 CASSKGDWLYNEQFF
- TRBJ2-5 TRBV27 CASSPGGYETQYF
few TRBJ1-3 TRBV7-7 CASSSPLVIYF
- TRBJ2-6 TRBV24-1 CATSDWASGANVLTF
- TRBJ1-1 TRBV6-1 CASTRTQSRAFF
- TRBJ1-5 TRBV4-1 CASSQGSGYQPQHF
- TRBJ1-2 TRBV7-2 CAWRLTITTYGYTF
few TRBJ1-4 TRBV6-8 CASSYGTGKRTNEKLFF
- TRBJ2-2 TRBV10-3 CAISDNRRNTGELFF
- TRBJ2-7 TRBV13 CASSSPTSGEQYF
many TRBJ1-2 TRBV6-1 CASSESQGAGYTF
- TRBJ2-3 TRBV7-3 CASSLNPGTGKDTQYF
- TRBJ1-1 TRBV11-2 CASSQTGVNTEAFF
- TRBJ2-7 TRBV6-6 CASSLPGGGREQYF
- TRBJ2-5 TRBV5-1 CASSVGLAGGLQETQYF
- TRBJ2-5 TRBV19 CASSIPRTGGRETQYF
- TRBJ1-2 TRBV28 CASSDYDRRYGYTF
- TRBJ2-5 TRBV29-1 CSGYWGSETQYF
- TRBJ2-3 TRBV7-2 CASKGLRQTDTQYF
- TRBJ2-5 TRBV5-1 CASSFLGQRQETQYF
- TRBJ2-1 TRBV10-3 CAIGRDGEQFF
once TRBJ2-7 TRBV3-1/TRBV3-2 CASSQPRPGQKISYEQYF
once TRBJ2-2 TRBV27 CASRPWGAGELFF
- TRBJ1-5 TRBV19 CASSANRVRTQPQHF
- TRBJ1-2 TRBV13 CASSLALDRVTYGYTF
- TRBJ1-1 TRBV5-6 CASSPRAGESFF
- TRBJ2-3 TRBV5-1 CASSLVSGGVTDTQYF
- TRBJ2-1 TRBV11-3 CASSLGGTSGVGEQFF
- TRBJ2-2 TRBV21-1 CASSKALGRRSTGELFF
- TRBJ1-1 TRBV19 CATVGRSGGRGTEAFF
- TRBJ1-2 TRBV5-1 CASSPRLQGAGYTF
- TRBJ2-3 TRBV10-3 CAISQTGGKVTDTQYF
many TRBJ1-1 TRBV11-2 CASSLEGTGGRAFF
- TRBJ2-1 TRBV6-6 CASSYSFGYEQFF
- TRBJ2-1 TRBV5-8 CASYRGPLYNEQFF
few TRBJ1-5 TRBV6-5 CASWQRASRAQHF
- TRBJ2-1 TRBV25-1 CASSEGRKGDYNEQFF
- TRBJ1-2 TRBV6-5 CASSPSRGGAGGYTF
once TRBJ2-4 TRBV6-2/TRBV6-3 CASSSPGAGGKNIQYF
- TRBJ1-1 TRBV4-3 CASSPRTGPMNTEAFF